The 28 T cell receptor beta chains presented below share a single source sample, sequenced in a study of tumor and adjacent non-tumor tissue in lung cancer. The template was RNA from unsorted bulk tissue. TCRbeta libraries were built with three rounds of nested PCR, modified from ARM-PCR. MiXCR, run by TCRdb on the multiplex PCR reads, gives a single entry per CDR3 protein. The data show approximately 120,000 distinct CDR3 sequences, 55% to 75% seen once. The source material was lung tumor tissue. Source of these receptors: a young man with non-small cell lung cancer.

This clonotype appeared once. A much larger clone lies a single base off, so this may be a read error. The CDR3 protein is CASSRRTGDYNEQFF. In nucleotides, the CDR3 is TGTGCCAGCAGTAGGAGGACAGGGGACTACAATGAGCAGTTCTTC. V is TRBV6-5 and J is TRBJ2-1; 9 bases are shared with TRBD1. The trim removed 5 bases at V and 3 bases at J, leaving 5 bases unmatched. In germline, CDR1 is MNHEY, CDR2 SVGAGI. The CDR3 runs 15 residues.

This clonotype was detected only a few times. This sequence joins TRBV12-3 or TRBV12-4 and TRBJ2-3; D remains ambiguous. The J call may be mistaken, given a closer DNA end match to TRBJ1-5. The CDR3 totals 13 residues. CDR3 sequence (DNA): TGTGCCAGCAGTTTAGGGGCAGCAGATACGCAGCATTTT. This gives the protein CASSLGAADTQHF.

This chain links TRBV29-1 with TRBJ2-1; a possible D gene is TRBD2 (8 bases). This CDR3 comprises 15 residues. The V gene's germline CDR1 is SQVTM and CDR2 ANQGSEA. V lost 7 bases and J 9 bases, leaving 25 bases between the germline ends. The CDR3 region is CSARKGAGGRGEQFF. As DNA, the CDR3 is TGCAGCGCCCGCAAGGGGGCGGGAGGTCGTGGTGAGCAGTTCTTC.

On this clonotype itself: A much bigger clone sits one base away, suggesting this may be a read error. The chain recombines TRBV20-1 with TRBJ2-7; no clear D gene. Germline CDR1 DFQATT, CDR2 SNEGSKA (reference sequence). The CDR3 is 13 amino acids. V was cut by 4 bases and J by 5 bases, with 15 bases left in between. The DNA of the CDR3 is TGCAGTGCTATATCGAGCAGGTCCCACGAGCAGTACTTC. This translates into CSAISSRSHEQYF.

The chain combines TRBV11-2 with TRBJ2-7; 10 nucleotides agree with TRBD2. V shed 1 base, J shed 7 bases, and the junction held 10 bases outside the gene matches. The CDR3 contains 16 residues. Germline V gene sequence: CDR1 SGHAT, CDR2 FQNNGV. This CDR3 is CASSLVNLAGVFEQYF. The CDR3 DNA reads as TGTGCCAGCAGCTTAGTGAACCTAGCGGGAGTCTTTGAGCAGTACTTC.

Notes on this clonotype: At one boundary the junction diverges from the germline segment, which might be a read error. V usage is TRBV6-2 or TRBV6-3 and J usage is TRBJ2-7; D is unresolved. Germline V gene lookup returns CDR1 MNHEY and CDR2 SVGEGT. The CDR3 totals 14 residues. In nucleotides, the CDR3 is TGTGCCAACAGTCCCTCCGAGTATGGCGGCGTGCAGTACTTC. Translation gives CANSPSEYGGVQYF.

Regarding this clonotype: A much larger clone differs from this one at a single base, so this may be a read error. CDR3 DNA: TGTGCCAGCAATACTCCCAGGGGGTTCTACAATGAGCAGTTCTTC. Its translation: CASNTPRGFYNEQFF. V gene TRBV6-5 combines with J gene TRBJ2-1, with TRBD1 matching over 7 bases. Germline V gives CDR1 MNHEY, CDR2 SVGAGI. The trim removed 7 bases at V and 3 bases at J, leaving 9 bases unmatched. The length of the CDR3 is 15 residues.

Worth noting for this clonotype: A read error may produce the germline difference seen at one junction end. J is TRBJ2-1 and V is TRBV7-2; D not certain. Germline values: CDR1 SGHTA, CDR2 FQGNSA. The CDR3 sequence is 13 residues long. CDR3 protein: CTSSSVGDNQQFF. The DNA of the CDR3 is TGTACCAGCAGCTCGGTGGGTGACAATCAGCAGTTCTTC.

Worth noting for this clonotype: Compared with germline, one end of the junction differs, possibly owing to a read error. This rearrangement joins TRBV11-2 to TRBJ1-1; D might be TRBD1 (6 bases). CDR1 and CDR2 (germline): SGHAT, FQNNGV. CDR3 size: 16 residues. CDR3 DNA: TGTGCTAGCAGCTTAGAAGGAAGGGGGGGGTACACTGAAGCTTTCTTT. Translation gives CASSLEGRGGYTEAFF.

With respect to this clonotype: A junction end diverges from the germline sequence, so it may reflect a read error. The chain links TRBV20-1 to TRBJ2-1, with D perhaps given as TRBD1 or TRBD2 (5 bases each). Germline-derived CDR1 and CDR2 are DFQATT and SNEGSKA (reference sequence). The CDR3 extends over 18 amino acids. As DNA, the CDR3 is TGCAGTGCCAGACGTCTCGGGACGGATCTTTACTCCTACATTGAGCAGTTCTTC. Translation gives CSARRLGTDLYSYIEQFF.

V is TRBV4-1 and J is TRBJ1-2, with D possibly matching TRBD1 (6 bases). Trimming stripped 6 bases from V and 4 bases from J, with 27 bases between. CDR1 and CDR2 from the germline V gene are MGHRA and YSYEKL. This CDR3 has 18 residues. In DNA form, the CDR3 reads TGCGCCAGCAGTCAGGGCTCAACCGGGACAAGAAGTCTCTATGGCTACACCTTC. Translating gives CASSQGSTGTRSLYGYTF.

Of note for this clonotype: Relative to the germline gene, one junction end is altered; a read error may explain this. This chain joins TRBV6-2 or TRBV6-3 and TRBJ2-7; TRBD2 matches 9 bases. Germline CDR1 MNHEY, CDR2 SVGEGT. This CDR3 has 13 amino acids. The CDR3 nucleotides are TGTGCCAGCTCGCCTAGCGGGACCAGCAAGCAGTATTTC. It specifies CASSPSGTSKQYF.

Note on this clonotype: The DNA is omitted, as the CDR3 cannot be located on it reliably, and the CDR3 follows TCRdb's listing. V and J are TRBV12-3 or TRBV12-4 and TRBJ2-5; the D call in the table, TRBD1, was not verified against the DNA. A total of 14 residues make up the CDR3, ends included. CDR3 protein: CASSFGTGSEAQCF.

With respect to this clonotype: A read error may produce the germline difference seen at one junction end. This chain joins TRBV20-1 and TRBJ2-1; D perhaps matches TRBD1 (6 bases). From germline, CDR1 is DFQATT and CDR2 SNEGSKA (reference sequence). The CDR3 sequence is 15 residues long. This CDR3 reads CSARDRDRTFNEEFF. As DNA, the CDR3 is TGCAGTGCTAGAGATAGAGACAGGACCTTTAATGAGGAGTTCTTC.

As concerns this clonotype: Germline is not matched at one junction end, which may reflect a read error. The V and J genes are TRBV4-2 and TRBJ2-1; TRBD2 matches 11 bases. This CDR3 spans 16 amino acids. Germline lookup yields CDR1 LGHNA and CDR2 YNFKEQ. CDR3 sequence reads: CAGSQLAGGRYNEQFF. The CDR3 region has the DNA TGTGCCGGCAGTCAATTAGCGGGGGGGCGATACAATGAGCAGTTCTTC.

Points on this clonotype: One base away lies a much larger clone, so this may be a sequencing read error. The chain couples TRBV20-1 to TRBJ2-3; no clear D. V lost 8 bases to trimming and J lost 2 bases, with 23 bases between them. Germline V CDR1 and CDR2: DFQATT, SNEGSKA (reference sequence). The CDR3 contains 16 residues. As DNA, the CDR3 is TGCAGTACTCTCCCCCCTCTACGTACACTCACAGATACGCAGTATTTT. Its translation: CSTLPPLRTLTDTQYF.

This chain links TRBV30 with TRBJ2-6; possibly TRBD1 for D (6 bases). The CDR3 has 15 amino acids. Germline CDR1 and CDR2: GTSNPN and SVGIG (reference sequence). The V end lost 2 bases, the J end lost 4 bases, and 12 bases lay between the germline ends. The CDR3 nucleotides are TGTGCCTGGAGTACAAAGGGGGACGGGGCCAACGTCCTGACTTTC. The encoded protein is CAWSTKGDGANVLTF.

Of note for this clonotype: A read error may explain this, as a much larger clone is one base away. The chain recombines TRBV10-1 with TRBJ2-2; no firm D call. CDR3 length equals 14 residues. Germline V gene data show CDR1 as WNHNN and CDR2 as SYGVQD (reference sequence). The CDR3 sequence: CACSEPPPGGELFF. CDR3 sequence (DNA): TGCGCCTGCAGTGAGCCGCCTCCGGGCGGGGAGCTGTTTTTT.

Points on this clonotype: This may arise from a read error, as a much more abundant clone is one base away. The chain recombines TRBV20-1 with TRBJ2-3; TRBD1 matches 7 bases. V lost 7 bases to trimming and J lost 3 bases; unmatched junction nucleotides: 10. Germline V gene sequence: CDR1 DFQATT, CDR2 SNEGSKA (reference sequence). This CDR3 has 14 amino acids. The CDR3 nucleotides are TGCAGTGTTAGTGACAGGGTTAGGACAGATACGCAGTATTTT. Translation gives CSVSDRVRTDTQYF.

To note about this clonotype: A clone one base away is much larger, so this may be a read error. V is TRBV4-1 and J is TRBJ1-5; unclear D gene. V was cut by 5 bases and J by 5 bases, with 10 bases left in between. The CDR3 length is 13 residues. The germline V gene has CDR1 MGHRA and CDR2 YSYEKL. The CDR3 DNA reads as TGCGCCAGCAGCAAAGTTTGGGATCAGCCCCAGCATTTT. Its translation: CASSKVWDQPQHF.

The chain employs TRBV5-1 and TRBJ2-7, with a tentative D call TRBD2 (6 bases). CDR1 and CDR2 from the germline V gene are SGHRS and YFSETQ. The CDR3 is 13 amino acids. Trimming shortened V by 0 bases and J by 3 bases, and 7 bases separated the two germline ends. The CDR3 region is CASSLGGVYEQYF. The CDR3 DNA sequence: TGCGCCAGCAGCTTGGGGGGGGTCTACGAGCAGTACTTC.

This clonotype was picked up a small number of times. With a much larger clone just one base away, this may be a read error. This chain connects TRBV20-1 to TRBJ1-1; the match to TRBD1 covers 7 bases. There are 14 residues in the CDR3. Germline-derived CDR1 and CDR2 are DFQATT and SNEGSKA (reference sequence). Here the CDR3 DNA reads TGCAGAGCTAGATTTTTAGGGGGCGCGGTAGAAGCTTTCTTT. Protein: CRARFLGGAVEAFF.

For this clonotype: This CDR3 is missing its conserved last phenylalanine or tryptophan, likely due to a read error. The chain employs TRBV11-2 and TRBJ2-2; 7 bases are shared with TRBD1. Germline values: CDR1 SGHAT, CDR2 FQNNGV. This CDR3 has 15 residues. The chain's CDR3 is CANSFGQANTGELFL. CDR3 DNA sequence: TGTGCCAACAGCTTTGGACAGGCGAACACCGGGGAGCTGTTTCTT.

As regards this clonotype: It may be a read error: a sequence one base away is much more abundant. V and J are TRBV20-1 and TRBJ1-5; D might be TRBD2 (6 bases). Near its end, the DNA agrees better with TRBJ2-3, so the J call may be wrong. The CDR3 contains 13 residues. Looked up from germline, CDR1 is DFQATT and CDR2 is SNEGSKA (reference sequence). The DNA of the CDR3 is TGCAGTGCTAGAGGTGGGAGGTATCAGCCCCAGTATTTT. It encodes CSARGGRYQPQYF.

This clonotype was seen only a few times. The chain is built from TRBV5-1 and TRBJ1-1; D gene ambiguous. Germline loops: CDR1 SGHRS, CDR2 YFSETQ. The CDR3 length is 11 residues. V gave up 5 bases and J gave up 1 base, with 3 bases separating them. The CDR3 region has the DNA TGCGCCAGCAGAGAGAACACTGAAGCTTTCTTT. This sequence encodes CASRENTEAFF.

This clonotype has a count of ten or more. The CDR3 DNA reads as TGCAGCGTTGAGGTACCCACTAGCGGGAGGGCCCCCGGGGAGCTGTTTTTT. Its translation is CSVEVPTSGRAPGELFF. This rearrangement joins TRBV29-1 to TRBJ2-2, with 13 bases identical to TRBD2. V shed 3 bases, J shed 6 bases, and the junction held 10 bases outside the gene matches. This CDR3 contains 17 residues. Germline V gene data show CDR1 as SQVTM and CDR2 as ANQGSEA.

This clonotype is medium-sized by share. The chain is built from TRBV5-4 and TRBJ1-1, with 9 positions matching TRBD1. Germline CDR1 SGHNT, CDR2 YYREEE (reference sequence). CDR3 size: 14 residues. J gave up 6 bases and V 1 base, and 4 bases lay outside the gene matches. CDR3 DNA: TGTGCCAGCAGCTTGACAGGGGGCCCGGCTGAAGCTTTCTTT. Its protein product is CASSLTGGPAEAFF. The full variable domain, its missing parts supplied by reference TRBV5-4 and TRBJ1-1, is ETGVTQSPTHLIKTRGQQVTLRCSSQSGHNTVSWYQQALGQGPQFIFQYYREEENGRGNFPPRFSGLQFPNYSSELNVNALELDDSALYLCASSLTGGPAEAFFGQGTRLTVV.

Details on this clonotype: One base away lies a much larger clone, so this may be a sequencing read error. The CDR3 carries no conserved terminal phenylalanine or tryptophan, so it likely arises from a read error. The chain combines TRBV20-1 with TRBJ2-7; perhaps TRBD2 as D (6 bases). This CDR3 spans 13 amino acids. V was trimmed by 1 base and J by 0 bases, leaving 7 bases between them. CDR1 is DFQATT, CDR2 SNEGSKA, per germline (reference sequence). In DNA form, the CDR3 reads TGCAGTGCTAGAGTGGAGGGCTCCTACGAGCAGTACTTA. Translating gives CSARVEGSYEQYL.